This TCR beta chain was obtained from a study of spatial heterogeneity in lung cancer. Turning to the study itself: Patients with untreated early-stage non-small cell lung cancer, numbering 72, were the donors. There were consistently more beta-chain sequences detected than alpha-chain sequences. More than 9.5 raw reads, on average, carried each unique TCR and UMI combination.

The time point is: blood at routine non-recurrence follow-up after resection. The authors sequenced whole RNA from tumor, nontumor lung or frozen PBMC without sorting. V was pared by 3 bases and J by 7 bases, with 7 bases of the junction left unmatched. The CDR3 length is 16 residues. CDR1 and CDR2 from the germline V gene are SGHRS and YFSETQ. A single record per CDR3 protein comes from TCRdb applying MiXCR to the 5' RACE reads. The data hold about 19,000 distinct CDR3 sequences, with more than 8.5% observed a single time. The chain combines TRBV5-1 with TRBJ1-4; 12 bases agree with TRBD1. The sequence was obtained from a female donor with early-stage non-small cell lung cancer. Specimen: PBMCs, collected at follow-up. CDR3 nucleotide sequence: TGCGCCAGCAGCTGGGGACAGGGGGCGCGAGGTGAAAAACTGTTTTTT. It is translated as CASSWGQGARGEKLFF. The complete variable domain, with remaining parts taken from reference TRBV5-1 and TRBJ1-4, reads KAGVTQTPRYLIKTRGQQVTLSCSPISGHRSVSWYQQTPGQGLQFLFEYFSETQRNKGNFPGRFSGRQFSNSRSEMNVSTLELGDSALYLCASSWGQGARGEKLFFGSGTQLSVL.